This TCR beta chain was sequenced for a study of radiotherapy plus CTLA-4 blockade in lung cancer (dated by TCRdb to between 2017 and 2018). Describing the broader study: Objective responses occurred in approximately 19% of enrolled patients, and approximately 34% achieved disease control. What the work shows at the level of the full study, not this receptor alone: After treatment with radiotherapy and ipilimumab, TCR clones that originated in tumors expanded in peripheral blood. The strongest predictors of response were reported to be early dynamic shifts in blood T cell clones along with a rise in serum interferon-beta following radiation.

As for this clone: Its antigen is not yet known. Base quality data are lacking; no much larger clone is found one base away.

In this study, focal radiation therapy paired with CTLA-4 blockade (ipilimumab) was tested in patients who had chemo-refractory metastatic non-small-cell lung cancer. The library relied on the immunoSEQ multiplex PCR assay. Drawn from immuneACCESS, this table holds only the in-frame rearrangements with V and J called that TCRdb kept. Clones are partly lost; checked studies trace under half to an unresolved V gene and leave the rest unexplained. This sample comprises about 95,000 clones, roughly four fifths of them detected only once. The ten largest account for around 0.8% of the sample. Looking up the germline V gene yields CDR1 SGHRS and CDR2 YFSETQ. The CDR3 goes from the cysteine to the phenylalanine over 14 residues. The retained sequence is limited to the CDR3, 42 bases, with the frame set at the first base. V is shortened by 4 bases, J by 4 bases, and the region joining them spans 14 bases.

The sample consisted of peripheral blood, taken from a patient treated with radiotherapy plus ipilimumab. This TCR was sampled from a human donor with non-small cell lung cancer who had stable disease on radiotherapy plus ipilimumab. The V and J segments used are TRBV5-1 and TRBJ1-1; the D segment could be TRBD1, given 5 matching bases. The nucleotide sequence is TGCGCCAGCAGCATGGTCGGGGGGTCCACTGAAGCTTTCTTT. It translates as CASSMVGGSTEAFF.